This TCR beta chain is drawn from a study of cytomegalovirus exposure and HLA in healthy donors. Study findings and constraints: As was reported, the classifier diagnosed cytomegalovirus status with high specificity and sensitivity.

Per the germline V gene, CDR1 is SGHRS and CDR2 is YFSETQ. The CDR3 loop spans 15 amino acids. Germline trimming cut 4 bases from V and 2 bases from J; bases unmatched to any gene: 1. With respect to this clone: The antigen is not known. This sample includes further DNA sequences coding for the same CDR3.

PCR primers comprised 60 Vbeta and 13 Jbeta primers. Repertoires were generated with immunoSEQ multiplex PCR, while TCRdb's copy carries only in-frame clones and drops some. The sample consists of over 150,000 clones, 70% to 85% of them appearing once. This clonotype was sampled from a man between 35 and 55 years old in good health and CMV-seronegative. Input material: PBMCs. The chain combines TRBV5-1 with TRBJ2-2, with 11 bases matching TRBD2. CDR3 nucleotide sequence: TGCGCCAGCAGCCTAGCGGGAGGAAACACCGGGGAGCTGTTTTTT. It encodes CASSLAGGNTGELFF.